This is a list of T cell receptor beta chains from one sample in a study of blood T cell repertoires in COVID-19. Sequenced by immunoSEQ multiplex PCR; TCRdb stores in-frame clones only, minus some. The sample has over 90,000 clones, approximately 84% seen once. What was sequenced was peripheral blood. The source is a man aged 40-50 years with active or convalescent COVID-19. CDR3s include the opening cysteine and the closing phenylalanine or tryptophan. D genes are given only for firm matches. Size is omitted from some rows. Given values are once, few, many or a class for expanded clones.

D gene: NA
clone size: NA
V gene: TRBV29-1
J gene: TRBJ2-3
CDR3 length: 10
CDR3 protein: CSAGADTQYF
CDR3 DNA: TGCAGCGCCGGAGCTGATACGCAGTATTTT

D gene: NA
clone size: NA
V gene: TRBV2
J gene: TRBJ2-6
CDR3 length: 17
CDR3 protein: CASIDGQLSSGANVLTF
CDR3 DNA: TGTGCCAGCATCGACGGACAGTTGAGCTCTGGGGCCAACGTCCTGACTTTC

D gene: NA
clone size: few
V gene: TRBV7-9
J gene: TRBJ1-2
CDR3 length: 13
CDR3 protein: CASSLAEQYGYTF
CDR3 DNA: TGTGCCAGCAGCTTAGCGGAACAGTATGGCTACACCTTC

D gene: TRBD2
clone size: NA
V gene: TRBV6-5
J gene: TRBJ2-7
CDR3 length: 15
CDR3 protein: CASSLNEAGTYEQYF
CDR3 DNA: TGTGCCAGCAGCCTTAACGAAGCGGGGACCTACGAGCAGTACTTC

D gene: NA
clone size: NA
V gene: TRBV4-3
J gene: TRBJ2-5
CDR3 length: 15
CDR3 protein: CASSQDAGQSRPQYF
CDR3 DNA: TGCGCCAGCAGCCAAGATGCCGGACAGTCCCGGCCCCAGTACTTC

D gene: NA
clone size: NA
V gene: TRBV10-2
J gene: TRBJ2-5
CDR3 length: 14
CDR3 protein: CASSAPGTLETQYF
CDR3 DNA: TGCGCCAGCAGTGCTCCCGGGACTCTAGAGACCCAGTACTTC

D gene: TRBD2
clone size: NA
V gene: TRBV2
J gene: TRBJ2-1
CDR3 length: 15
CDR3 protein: CASSESGGGYNEQFF
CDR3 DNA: TGTGCCAGCAGTGAAAGCGGGGGGGGCTACAATGAGCAGTTCTTC

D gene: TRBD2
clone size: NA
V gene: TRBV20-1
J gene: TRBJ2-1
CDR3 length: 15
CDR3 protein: CSASSGGSSYNEQFF
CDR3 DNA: TGCAGTGCTAGTAGCGGGGGTAGCTCCTACAATGAGCAGTTCTTC

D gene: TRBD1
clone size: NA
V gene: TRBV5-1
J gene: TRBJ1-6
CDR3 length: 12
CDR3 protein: CASRTGQSPLHF
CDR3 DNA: TGCGCCAGCAGGACAGGGCAATCACCCCTCCACTTT

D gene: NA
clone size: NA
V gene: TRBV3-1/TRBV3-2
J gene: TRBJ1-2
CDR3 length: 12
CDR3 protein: CASSQVRLGYTF
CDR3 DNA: TGTGCCAGCAGCCAAGTTCGACTTGGCTACACCTTC

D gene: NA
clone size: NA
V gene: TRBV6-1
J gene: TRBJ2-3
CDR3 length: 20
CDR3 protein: CASSEESSRGLTSSTDTQYF
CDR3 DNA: TGTGCCAGCAGTGAAGAGTCTAGCAGGGGCCTTACCTCTAGCACAGATACGCAGTATTTT

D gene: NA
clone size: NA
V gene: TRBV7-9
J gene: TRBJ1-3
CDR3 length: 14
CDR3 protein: CASSLSGPGNTIYF
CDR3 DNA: TGTGCCAGCAGCTTATCAGGGCCTGGAAACACCATATATTTT

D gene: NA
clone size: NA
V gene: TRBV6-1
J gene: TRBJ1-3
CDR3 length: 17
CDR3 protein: CASSEGPSGGLRNTIYF
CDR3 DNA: TGTGCCAGCAGTGAAGGGCCATCGGGAGGACTTCGTAACACCATATATTTT

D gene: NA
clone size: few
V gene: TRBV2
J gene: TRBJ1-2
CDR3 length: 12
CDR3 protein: CASPLGGRGYTF
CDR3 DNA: TGTGCCAGCCCGTTGGGGGGGAGAGGCTACACCTTC

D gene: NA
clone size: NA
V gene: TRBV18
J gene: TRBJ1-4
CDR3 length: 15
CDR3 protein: CASSSRLVTNEKLFF
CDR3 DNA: TGTGCCAGCTCATCCAGGTTGGTCACGAATGAAAAACTGTTTTTT

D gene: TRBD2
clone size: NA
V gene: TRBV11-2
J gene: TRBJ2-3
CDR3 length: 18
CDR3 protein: CASSLGSLAGASTDTQYF
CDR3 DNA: TGTGCCAGCAGCTTAGGTTCCCTAGCGGGGGCCAGCACAGATACGCAGTATTTT

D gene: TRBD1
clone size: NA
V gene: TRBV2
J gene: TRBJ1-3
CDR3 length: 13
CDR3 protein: CASSGQGRNTIYF
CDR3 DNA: TGTGCCAGCAGTGGACAGGGCCGAAACACCATATATTTT

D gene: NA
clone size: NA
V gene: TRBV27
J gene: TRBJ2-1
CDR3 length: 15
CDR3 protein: CASSLLGSSYNEQFF
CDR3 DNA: TGTGCCAGCAGTTTGCTCGGGAGCTCCTACAATGAGCAGTTCTTC

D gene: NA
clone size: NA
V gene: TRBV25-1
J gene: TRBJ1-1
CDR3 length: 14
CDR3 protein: CASSEDSGDTEAFF
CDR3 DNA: TGTGCCAGCAGTGAAGACAGTGGGGACACTGAAGCTTTCTTT

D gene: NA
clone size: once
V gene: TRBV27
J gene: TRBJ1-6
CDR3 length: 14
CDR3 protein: CASSFGRAGSPLHF
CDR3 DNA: TGTGCCAGCAGTTTTGGCAGGGCAGGTTCACCCCTCCACTTT

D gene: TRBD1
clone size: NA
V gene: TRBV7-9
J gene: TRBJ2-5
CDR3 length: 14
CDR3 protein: CASRGTGRGETQYF
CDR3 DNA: TGTGCCAGCAGGGGGACAGGGAGGGGAGAGACCCAGTACTTC

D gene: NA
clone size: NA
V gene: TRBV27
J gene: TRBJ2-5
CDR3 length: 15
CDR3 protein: CASSSLGLQQETQYF
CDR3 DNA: TGTGCCAGCAGTTCCCTAGGACTCCAGCAAGAGACCCAGTACTTC

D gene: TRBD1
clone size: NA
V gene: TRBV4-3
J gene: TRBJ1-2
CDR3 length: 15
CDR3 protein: CASSQEDRVNYGYTF
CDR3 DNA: TGCGCCAGCAGCCAAGAGGACAGGGTGAACTATGGCTACACCTTC

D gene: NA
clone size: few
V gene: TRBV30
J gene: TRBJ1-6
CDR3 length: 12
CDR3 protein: CAWSRTYSPLHF
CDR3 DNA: TGTGCCTGGAGTCGGACTTATTCACCCCTCCACTTT

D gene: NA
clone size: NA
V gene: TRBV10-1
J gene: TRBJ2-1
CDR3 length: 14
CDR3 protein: CASSEGRGNNEQFF
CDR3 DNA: TGCGCCAGCAGTGAGGGCAGGGGAAACAATGAGCAGTTCTTC

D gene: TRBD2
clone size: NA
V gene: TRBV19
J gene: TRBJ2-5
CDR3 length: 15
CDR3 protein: CASTLSGTKKETQYF
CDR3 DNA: TGTGCCAGTACACTTTCCGGGACTAAGAAAGAGACCCAGTACTTC

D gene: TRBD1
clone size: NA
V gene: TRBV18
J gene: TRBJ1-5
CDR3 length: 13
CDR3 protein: CASSLDRAQPQHF
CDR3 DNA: TGTGCCAGCTCACTGGACAGGGCTCAGCCCCAGCATTTT

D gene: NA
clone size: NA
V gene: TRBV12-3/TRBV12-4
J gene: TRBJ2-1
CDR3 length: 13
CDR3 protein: CASSKRAVYEQFF
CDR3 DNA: TGTGCCAGCAGCAAACGCGCGGTCTATGAGCAGTTCTTC

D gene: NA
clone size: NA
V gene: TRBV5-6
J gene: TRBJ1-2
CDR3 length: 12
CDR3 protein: CASSLETVSYTF
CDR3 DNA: TGTGCCAGCAGCTTGGAAACAGTCTCCTACACCTTC

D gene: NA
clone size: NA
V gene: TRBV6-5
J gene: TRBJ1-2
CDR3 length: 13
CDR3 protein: CASSTTVNYGYTF
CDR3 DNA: TGTGCCAGCAGTACGACAGTGAACTATGGCTACACCTTC

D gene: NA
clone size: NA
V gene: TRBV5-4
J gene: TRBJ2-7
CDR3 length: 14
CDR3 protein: CASSPDSGAYEQYF
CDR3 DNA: TGTGCCAGCAGCCCGGACTCAGGGGCCTACGAGCAGTACTTC

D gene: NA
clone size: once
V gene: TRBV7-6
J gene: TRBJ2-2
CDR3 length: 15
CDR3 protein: CASSSGLASTGELFF
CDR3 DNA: TGTGCCAGCAGTTCGGGACTGGCGAGCACCGGGGAGCTGTTTTTT

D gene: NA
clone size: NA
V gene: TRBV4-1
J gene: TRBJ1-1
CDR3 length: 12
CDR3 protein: CASSSHKGEAFF
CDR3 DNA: TGCGCCAGCAGCTCTCACAAGGGGGAGGCTTTCTTT

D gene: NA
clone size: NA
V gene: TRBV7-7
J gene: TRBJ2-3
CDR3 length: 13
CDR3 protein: CATGSDRGDTQYF
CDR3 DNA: TGTGCTACCGGTTCGGATCGAGGAGATACGCAGTATTTT

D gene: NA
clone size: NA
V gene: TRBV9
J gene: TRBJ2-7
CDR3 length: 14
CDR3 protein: CASSGGLITYEQYF
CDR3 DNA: TGTGCCAGCAGCGGGGGCCTGATTACCTACGAGCAGTACTTC

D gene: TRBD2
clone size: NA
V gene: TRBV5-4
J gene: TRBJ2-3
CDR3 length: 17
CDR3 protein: CASSSQAGGLNTDTQYF
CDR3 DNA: TGTGCCAGCAGCTCTCAAGCGGGGGGCCTTAACACAGATACGCAGTATTTT

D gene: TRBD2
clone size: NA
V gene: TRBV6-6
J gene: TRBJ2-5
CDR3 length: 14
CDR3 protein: CASSQRGGQETQYF
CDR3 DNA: TGTGCCAGCAGCCAGCGGGGGGGCCAAGAGACCCAGTACTTC

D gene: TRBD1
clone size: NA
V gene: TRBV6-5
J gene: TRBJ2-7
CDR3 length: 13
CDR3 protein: CASAGTAAYEQYF
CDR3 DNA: TGTGCCAGCGCCGGGACAGCAGCCTACGAGCAGTACTTC

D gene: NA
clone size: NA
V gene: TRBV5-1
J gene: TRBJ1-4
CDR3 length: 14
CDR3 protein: CASSLRSKNEKLFF
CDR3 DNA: TGCGCCAGCAGCTTGAGGAGCAAAAATGAAAAACTGTTTTTT

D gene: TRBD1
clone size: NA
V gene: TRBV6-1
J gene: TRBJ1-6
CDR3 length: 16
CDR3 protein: CASSGQGGAANSPLHF
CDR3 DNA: TGTGCCAGCAGTGGACAGGGTGGTGCCGCCAATTCACCCCTCCACTTT

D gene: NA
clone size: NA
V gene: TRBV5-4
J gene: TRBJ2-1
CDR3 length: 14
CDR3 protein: CASSPTRQNNEQFF
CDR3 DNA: TGTGCCAGCAGCCCCACCCGACAGAACAATGAGCAGTTCTTC

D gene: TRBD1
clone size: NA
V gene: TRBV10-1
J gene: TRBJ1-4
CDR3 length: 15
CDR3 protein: CASSEGTGGGEKLFF
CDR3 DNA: TGCGCCAGCAGTGAGGGGACAGGGGGAGGCGAAAAACTGTTTTTT

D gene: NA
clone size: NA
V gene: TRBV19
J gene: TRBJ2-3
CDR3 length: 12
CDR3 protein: CASQLGTDTQYF
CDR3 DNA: TGTGCCAGCCAACTAGGCACAGATACGCAGTATTTT

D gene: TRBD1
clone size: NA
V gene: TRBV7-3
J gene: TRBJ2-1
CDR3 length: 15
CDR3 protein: CASSLEGASYNEQFF
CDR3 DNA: TGTGCCAGCAGCTTAGAGGGGGCCTCCTACAATGAGCAGTTCTTC

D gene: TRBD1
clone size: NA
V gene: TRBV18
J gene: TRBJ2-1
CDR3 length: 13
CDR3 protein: CASSRDRQGKQFF
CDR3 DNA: TGTGCCAGCTCACGCGACCGACAGGGGAAGCAGTTCTTC

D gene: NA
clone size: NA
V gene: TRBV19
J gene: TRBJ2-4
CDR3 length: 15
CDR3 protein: CASSPSGLAKNIQYF
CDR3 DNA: TGTGCCAGTAGTCCGTCAGGGTTGGCCAAAAACATTCAGTACTTC

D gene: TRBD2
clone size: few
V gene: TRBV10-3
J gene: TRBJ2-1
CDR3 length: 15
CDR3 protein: CAISEGLAGGDEQFF
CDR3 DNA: TGTGCCATCAGTGAGGGGCTAGCGGGGGGCGATGAGCAGTTCTTC

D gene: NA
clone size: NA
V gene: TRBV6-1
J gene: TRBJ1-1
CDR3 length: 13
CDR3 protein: CASSEIQNTEAFF
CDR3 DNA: TGTGCCAGCAGTGAAATACAGAACACTGAAGCTTTCTTT

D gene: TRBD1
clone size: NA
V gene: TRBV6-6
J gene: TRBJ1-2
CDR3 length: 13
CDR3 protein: CASSRQGTHGYTF
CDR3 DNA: TGTGCCAGCAGCCGACAGGGGACCCATGGCTACACCTTC

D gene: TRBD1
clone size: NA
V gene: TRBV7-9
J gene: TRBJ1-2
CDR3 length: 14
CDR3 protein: CASSRQGSAHGYTF
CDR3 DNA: TGTGCCAGCAGCCGACAGGGGTCGGCTCATGGCTACACCTTC

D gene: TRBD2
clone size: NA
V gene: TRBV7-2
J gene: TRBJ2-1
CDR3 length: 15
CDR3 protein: CASSPSGTIPHEQFF
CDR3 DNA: TGTGCCAGCAGCCCCTCGGGGACTATTCCCCATGAGCAGTTCTTC

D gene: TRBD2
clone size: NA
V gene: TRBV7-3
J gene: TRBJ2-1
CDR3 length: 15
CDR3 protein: CASSSSSGEYNEQFF
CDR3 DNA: TGTGCCAGCAGCTCCTCTAGCGGTGAATACAATGAGCAGTTCTTC

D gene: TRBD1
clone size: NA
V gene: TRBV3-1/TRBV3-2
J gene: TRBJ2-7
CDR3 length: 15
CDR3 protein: CASSPVTGGSYEQYF
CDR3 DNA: TGTGCCAGCAGCCCAGTGACAGGGGGCTCCTACGAGCAGTACTTC

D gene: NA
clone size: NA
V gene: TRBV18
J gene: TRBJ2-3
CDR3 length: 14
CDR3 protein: CASSPPTRTDTQYF
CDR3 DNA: TGTGCCAGCTCACCACCAACTAGAACAGATACGCAGTATTTT